This T cell receptor beta chain emerged from a study of human T cells and chemical hapten exposure. Study conclusions and caveats: DPC sensitization produced no change in TCRs with frequency above 1 in 1000.

This clonotype was detected many times. Its antigen remains unknown. The CDR3 covers 14 residues. Trimming took 1 base from V and 4 from J, leaving 11 bases between them. Germline assignment: CDR1 SGHTA and CDR2 FQGNSA. As for time point: patch test 3, about 24 weeks after DPC sensitization. Specified treatment: therapeutic diphenylcyclopropenone sensitization with weekly scalp DPC. Blood sampling preceded each patch test application. TCRdb re-called the RACE reads through MiXCR, storing one row per CDR3 protein. The table lists 150,000 to 200,000 distinct CDR3 sequences, about a quarter of them singletons, with 2.1% in the top ten.

The clonotype comes from a woman aged 18 to 35 with alopecia areata. Some clones in this sample may be carry-over from other donors' samples. This chain joins TRBV7-2 and TRBJ2-7; a possible D gene is TRBD1 (6 bases). The input for sequencing was whole blood, taken in connection with sensitization to the hapten diphenylcyclopropenone (DPC). CDR3 residues: CASSLVPRGYEQYF. Written as DNA, the CDR3 is TGTGCCAGCAGCTTAGTACCCAGGGGATACGAGCAGTACTTC.